This T cell receptor beta chain was profiled in a study of patients and donors after allogeneic stem cell transplantation. TCRdb re-called the RT-PCR reads through MiXCR, storing one row per CDR3 protein. Of about 40,000 distinct CDR3 sequences in the sample, 25% to 35% are singletons; the top ten hold 72%. The CDR3 runs 14 residues. Germline V gives CDR1 SGHVS, CDR2 FNYEAQ. V lost 2 bases, J lost 6 bases, and 8 bases lay in between. This clonotype was seen a handful of times. This chain links TRBV7-6 with TRBJ1-6; no firm D call. Source material: blood, either unsorted or a sorted T cell fraction (not recorded which). The source is a human donor who was either an allogeneic HSCT recipient or a stem cell or donor lymphocyte infusion donor (not recorded which). It is not recorded whose cells these are; they may come from a transplant donor. Here the CDR3 DNA reads TGTGCCAGCAGCTTATTGCATTCTAATTCACCCCTCCACTTT. This encodes CASSLLHSNSPLHF.